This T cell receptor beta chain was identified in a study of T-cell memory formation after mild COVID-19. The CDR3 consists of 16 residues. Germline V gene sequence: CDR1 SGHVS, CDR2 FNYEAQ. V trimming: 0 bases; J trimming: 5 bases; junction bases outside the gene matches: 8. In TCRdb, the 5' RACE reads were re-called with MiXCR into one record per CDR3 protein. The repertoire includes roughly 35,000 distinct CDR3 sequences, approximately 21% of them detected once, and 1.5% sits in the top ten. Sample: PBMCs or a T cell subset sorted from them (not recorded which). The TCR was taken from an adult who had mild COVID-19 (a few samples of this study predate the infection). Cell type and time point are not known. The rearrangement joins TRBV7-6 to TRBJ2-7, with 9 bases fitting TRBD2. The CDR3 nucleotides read TGTGCCAGCAGCTTAGCCGCGGGAGGGCCCGGGAACGAGCAGTACTTC. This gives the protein CASSLAAGGPGNEQYF.